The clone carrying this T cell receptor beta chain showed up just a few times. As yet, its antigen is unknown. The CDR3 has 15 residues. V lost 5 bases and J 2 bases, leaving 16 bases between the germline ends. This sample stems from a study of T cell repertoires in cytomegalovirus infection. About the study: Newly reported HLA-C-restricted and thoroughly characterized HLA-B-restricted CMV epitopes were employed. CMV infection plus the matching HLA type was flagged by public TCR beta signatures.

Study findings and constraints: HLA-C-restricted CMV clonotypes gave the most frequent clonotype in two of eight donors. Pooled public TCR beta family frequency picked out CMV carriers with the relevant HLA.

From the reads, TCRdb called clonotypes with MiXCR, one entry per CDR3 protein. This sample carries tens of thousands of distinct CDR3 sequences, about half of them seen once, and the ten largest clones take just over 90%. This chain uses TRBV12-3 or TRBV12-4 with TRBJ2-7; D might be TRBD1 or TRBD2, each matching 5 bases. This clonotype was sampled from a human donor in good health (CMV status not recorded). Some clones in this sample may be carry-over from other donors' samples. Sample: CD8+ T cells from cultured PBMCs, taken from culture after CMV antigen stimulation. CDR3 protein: CASSGGVWGAYEQYF. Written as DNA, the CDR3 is TGTGCCAGCAGTGGGGGAGTTTGGGGAGCCTACGAGCAGTACTTC.